A selection of T cell receptor beta chains follows, all from one sample in a study of response to subunit inactivated influenza vaccine. Each CDR3 protein gets one entry after TCRdb re-called the RT-PCR reads with MiXCR. The sample lists hundreds of thousands of distinct CDR3 sequences, 14% seen once, with roughly 7.6% in the top ten. Sequenced material: PBMCs from blood, taken around 14 days before vaccination. These receptor sequences come from a man aged 45-65 years who received an inactivated influenza vaccine. CDR3s include the opening cysteine and the closing phenylalanine or tryptophan. The size entry is marked missing in some rows and otherwise reads once, few, many or a size class.

clone_size,v_call,j_call,cdr3_aa
-,TRBV27,TRBJ2-6,CASSLIGIGTTAYGANVLTF
-,TRBV7-9,TRBJ2-7,CASSVRTCYEQYF
-,TRBV20-1,TRBJ2-7,CSARDPSVAKGEQYF
few,TRBV5-1,TRBJ2-2,CASSLRQGQLFF
-,TRBV20-1,TRBJ2-5,CSAQRWDGHVLETQYF
many,TRBV29-1,TRBJ2-7,CSVDGDSYEQYF
-,TRBV6-5,TRBJ2-2,CASSSVSSGELFF
-,TRBV20-1,TRBJ1-5,CSARDYTQGADQPQHF
-,TRBV19,TRBJ1-1,CASSILNTEAFF
few,TRBV14,TRBJ2-2,CASSQAPILAGAPNTGELFF
-,TRBV11-2,TRBJ2-5,CASSSIAGEQETQYF
few,TRBV12-3/TRBV12-4,TRBJ2-1,CASRNSGLAGWEQFF
-,TRBV29-1,TRBJ2-2,CSAEEKDRGNTGELFF
-,TRBV7-2,TRBJ2-5,CASSLEFRGETQYF
-,TRBV20-1,TRBJ1-6,CSAMGEGSPLHF
few,TRBV20-1,TRBJ1-2,CSARGPHRGDGYTF
-,TRBV12-3/TRBV12-4,TRBJ2-6,CASSSGTGLGANVLTF
-,TRBV20-1,TRBJ1-2,CSADPGGYGYTF
-,TRBV9,TRBJ2-3,CASGDGVTDTQYF